Listed below are T cell receptor beta chains from one sample, sequenced in a study of cytomegalovirus exposure and HLA in healthy donors. Sequenced by immunoSEQ multiplex PCR; TCRdb stores in-frame clones only, minus some. The sample records 95,000 to 110,000 clones, around 67% being singletons. What was sequenced was PBMCs. The receptors come from a woman aged 40 to 55 in good health and CMV-seropositive. Each CDR3 is given with its conserved first and last residue. The D gene is left open where the match is weak. Clone sizes are given selectively: once, few, many, or a class where the clone is expanded.

D gene: TRBD1
clone size: NA
J gene: TRBJ2-1
V gene: TRBV30
CDR3 DNA: TGTGCCTGGAGTATTAAGGGACAGGGAGGCTACAATGAGCAGTTCTTC
CDR3 protein: CAWSIKGQGGYNEQFF

D gene: TRBD1
clone size: NA
J gene: TRBJ2-5
V gene: TRBV4-2
CDR3 DNA: TGTGCCAGCAGCCAATGGACAGGTGGAGAAGAGACCCAGTACTTC
CDR3 protein: CASSQWTGGEETQYF

D gene: TRBD1
clone size: NA
J gene: TRBJ1-1
V gene: TRBV29-1
CDR3 DNA: TGCAGCGCCTTGCGACAGGGGGTTTTCTCTGAAGCTTTCTTT
CDR3 protein: CSALRQGVFSEAFF

D gene: TRBD1
clone size: NA
J gene: TRBJ1-2
V gene: TRBV5-6
CDR3 DNA: TGTGCCAGCAGGCGGACAGGGCGCTATGGCTACACCTTC
CDR3 protein: CASRRTGRYGYTF

D gene: TRBD1
clone size: NA
J gene: TRBJ1-5
V gene: TRBV2
CDR3 DNA: TGTGCCAGCAGTGGCGACAGGGGGGGATATAGCAATCAGCCCCAGCATTTT
CDR3 protein: CASSGDRGGYSNQPQHF

D gene: TRBD1
clone size: NA
J gene: TRBJ2-1
V gene: TRBV7-7
CDR3 DNA: TGTGCTAGTTCCCCTGGACAGGCTTCAAGGGAGCAGTTCTTC
CDR3 protein: CASSPGQASREQFF

D gene: NA
clone size: once
J gene: TRBJ2-2
V gene: TRBV15
CDR3 DNA: TGTGCCACCAGCAGAGGAGGACACGACACCGGGGAGCTGTTTTTT
CDR3 protein: CATSRGGHDTGELFF

D gene: NA
clone size: NA
J gene: TRBJ2-1
V gene: TRBV5-6
CDR3 DNA: TGTGCCAGCAGCTTGGGAGGTGGCAGTAATGAGCAGTTCTTC
CDR3 protein: CASSLGGGSNEQFF

D gene: TRBD1
clone size: NA
J gene: TRBJ1-2
V gene: TRBV28
CDR3 DNA: TGTGCCAGCAGTCCTTCGGGACAGGGTCCCTATGGCTACACCTTC
CDR3 protein: CASSPSGQGPYGYTF

D gene: TRBD1
clone size: few
J gene: TRBJ1-4
V gene: TRBV5-1
CDR3 DNA: TGCGCCAGCAGCCCAATGGGACAGGGGGAGGGAAAACTGTTTTTT
CDR3 protein: CASSPMGQGEGKLFF

D gene: NA
clone size: few
J gene: TRBJ2-7
V gene: TRBV7-6
CDR3 DNA: TGTGCCAGCAGCTCCCGACGGGCCTACGAGCAGTACTTC
CDR3 protein: CASSSRRAYEQYF

D gene: TRBD1
clone size: NA
J gene: TRBJ1-6
V gene: TRBV6-6
CDR3 DNA: TGTGCCAGCAACGGACAGGGTGTTTCACCCCTCCACTTT
CDR3 protein: CASNGQGVSPLHF

D gene: NA
clone size: NA
J gene: TRBJ2-7
V gene: TRBV30
CDR3 DNA: TGTGCCTGGAACTTTGACAGGACTGAGCAGTACTTC
CDR3 protein: CAWNFDRTEQYF

D gene: TRBD1
clone size: NA
J gene: TRBJ1-5
V gene: TRBV4-1
CDR3 DNA: TGCGCCAGCAAATCATTGACAGGGTCAAGTCAGCCCCAGCATTTT
CDR3 protein: CASKSLTGSSQPQHF

D gene: NA
clone size: NA
J gene: TRBJ1-1
V gene: TRBV23-1
CDR3 DNA: TGCGCCAGCAGTCAGCCAAGGGGAGGGAAGAACACTGAAGCTTTCTTT
CDR3 protein: CASSQPRGGKNTEAFF

D gene: NA
clone size: NA
J gene: TRBJ1-6
V gene: TRBV30
CDR3 DNA: TGTGCCTGGAGTATCGGCCCCGGGTATTCACCCCTCCACTTT
CDR3 protein: CAWSIGPGYSPLHF

D gene: NA
clone size: NA
J gene: TRBJ1-1
V gene: TRBV11-2
CDR3 DNA: TGTGCCAGCAGCTTAATCGGACGAGGGATAAAAGCTTTCTTT
CDR3 protein: CASSLIGRGIKAFF

D gene: NA
clone size: NA
J gene: TRBJ1-4
V gene: TRBV30
CDR3 DNA: TGTGCCTGGAGTGTACAGACTAATGAAAAACTGTTTTTT
CDR3 protein: CAWSVQTNEKLFF

D gene: NA
clone size: NA
J gene: TRBJ2-7
V gene: TRBV4-1
CDR3 DNA: TGCGCCAGCAGCCAAGACTCAGGGTTCCCGCAGTACTTC
CDR3 protein: CASSQDSGFPQYF

D gene: NA
clone size: NA
J gene: TRBJ1-6
V gene: TRBV11-2
CDR3 DNA: TGTGCCAGCAGCCACCGGGATCTCTATTCACCCCTCCACTTT
CDR3 protein: CASSHRDLYSPLHF

D gene: TRBD1
clone size: once
J gene: TRBJ2-1
V gene: TRBV6-1
CDR3 DNA: TGTGCCAGCAGTGCACACCCGACAGGGAACCTCTACAATGAGCAGTTCTTC
CDR3 protein: CASSAHPTGNLYNEQFF

D gene: NA
clone size: NA
J gene: TRBJ2-1
V gene: TRBV14
CDR3 DNA: TGTGCCAGCAGCATCTTAGATGAGCAGTTCTTC
CDR3 protein: CASSILDEQFF

D gene: NA
clone size: NA
J gene: TRBJ2-3
V gene: TRBV5-1
CDR3 DNA: TGCGCCAGCAGCTTGGAAGTGGTAGGGAGTGGTGCAGATACGCAGTATTTT
CDR3 protein: CASSLEVVGSGADTQYF

D gene: NA
clone size: NA
J gene: TRBJ1-2
V gene: TRBV7-2
CDR3 DNA: TGTGCCAGCAGAGAGGGTCCTTCATTAGATGGCTACACCTTC
CDR3 protein: CASREGPSLDGYTF

D gene: TRBD1
clone size: once
J gene: TRBJ1-2
V gene: TRBV7-6
CDR3 DNA: TGTGCCAGCAGCTTAGAGGGACAGGGGATCTATGGCTACACCTTC
CDR3 protein: CASSLEGQGIYGYTF

D gene: TRBD1
clone size: NA
J gene: TRBJ1-5
V gene: TRBV7-2
CDR3 DNA: TGTGCCAGCAGCTTAAGACAGGGGAATGGCAATCAGCCCCAGCATTTT
CDR3 protein: CASSLRQGNGNQPQHF